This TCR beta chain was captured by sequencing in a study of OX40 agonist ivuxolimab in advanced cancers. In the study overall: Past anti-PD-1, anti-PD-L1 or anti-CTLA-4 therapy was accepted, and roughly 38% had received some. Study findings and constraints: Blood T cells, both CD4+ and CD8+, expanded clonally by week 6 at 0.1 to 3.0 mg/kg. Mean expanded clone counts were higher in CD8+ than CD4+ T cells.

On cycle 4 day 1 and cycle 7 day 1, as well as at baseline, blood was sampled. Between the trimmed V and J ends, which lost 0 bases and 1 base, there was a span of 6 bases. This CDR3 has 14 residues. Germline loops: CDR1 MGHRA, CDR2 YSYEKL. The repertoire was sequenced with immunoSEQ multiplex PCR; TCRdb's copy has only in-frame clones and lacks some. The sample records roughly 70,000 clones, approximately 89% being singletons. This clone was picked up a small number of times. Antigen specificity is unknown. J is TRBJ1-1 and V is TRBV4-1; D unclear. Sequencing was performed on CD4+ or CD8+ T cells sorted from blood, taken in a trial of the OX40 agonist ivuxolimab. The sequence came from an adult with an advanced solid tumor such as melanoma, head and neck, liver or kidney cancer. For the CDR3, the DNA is TGCGCCAGCAGCCAAGAGAGGACGAACACTGAAGCTTTCTTT. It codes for CASSQERTNTEAFF.